Following are 14 T cell receptor beta chains from one sample sequenced in a study of graft-versus-host responses after intestinal transplantation. Their target antigens are unknown. Sequenced by immunoSEQ multiplex PCR; TCRdb stores in-frame clones only, minus some. The sample lists about 93,000 clones, over 80% occurring once. Specimen: unstimulated CD8+ T cells sorted from spleen or lymph node cells, collected before intestinal transplant. The receptors derive from a human donor who received an intestinal transplant.

The V call is TRBV7-9, the J call TRBJ2-1; a weak D match, TRBD1 (5 bases). Trimming took 1 base from V and 4 from J, leaving 23 bases between them. CDR3 length equals 19 residues. Germline assignment: CDR1 SEHNR and CDR2 FQNEAQ (reference sequence). The CDR3: CASSLEKGVQGVAYNEQFF. The CDR3 nucleotides read TGTGCCAGCAGCTTAGAAAAGGGTGTCCAAGGGGTGGCATACAATGAGCAGTTCTTC.

The genes are TRBV29-1 and TRBJ2-7; possible D gene TRBD2, 6 bases. This CDR3 is 12 amino acids long. CDR1 SQVTM and CDR2 ANQGSEA come from the germline V gene. Trimming took 6 bases from V and 2 from J, leaving 11 bases between them. In nucleotides, the CDR3 is TGCAGCGTAAGGAGGGGCCCCTACGAGCAGTACTTC. As protein: CSVRRGPYEQYF.

J is TRBJ2-7 and V is TRBV27; 7 positions agree with TRBD1. Trimming at V came to 5 bases and at J to 2 bases, leaving 15 bases not matched to a gene. The CDR3 totals 17 residues. The germline V gene encodes CDR1 MNHEY and CDR2 SMNVEV (reference sequence). CDR3 in DNA: TGTGCCAGCAGTGCCTCAACAGGGGTGTTTGATACCTACGAGCAGTACTTC. This codes for CASSASTGVFDTYEQYF.

V and J are TRBV27 and TRBJ2-1; 12 nucleotides align to TRBD2. The trim removed 5 bases at V and 3 bases at J, leaving 5 bases unmatched. Germline CDR1 reads MNHEY; CDR2 reads SMNVEV (reference sequence). The CDR3 is 16 amino acids. The CDR3 loop reads CASSPGTSGRYNEQFF. In DNA form, the CDR3 reads TGTGCCAGCAGTCCAGGGACTAGCGGGCGCTACAATGAGCAGTTCTTC.

V and J are TRBV7-6 and TRBJ2-3; 7 bases align to TRBD1. The germline V gene encodes CDR1 SGHVS and CDR2 FNYEAQ. The junction had 3 bases not matched to a gene; V was cut back by 1 base and J by 2 bases. This CDR3 comprises 15 residues. CDR3 coding DNA: TGTGCCAGCAGCTTAGGGGACAGAAACACAGATACGCAGTATTTT. This translates into CASSLGDRNTDTQYF. The variable domain in full, completed from reference TRBV7-6 and TRBJ2-3, reads GAGVSQSPRYKVTKRGQDVALRCDPISGHVSLYWYRQALGQGPEFLTYFNYEAQQDKSGLPNDRFSAERPEGSISTLTIQRTEQRDSAMYRCASSLGDRNTDTQYFGPGTRLTVL.

This rearrangement joins TRBV5-1 to TRBJ2-1, with TRBD1 matching over 9 bases. Losses at the gene ends were 5 bases for V and 7 bases for J; bases not matched to a gene: 10. Germline CDR1 reads SGHRS; CDR2 reads YFSETQ. The CDR3 is made up of 15 amino acids. The CDR3 loop is CASSGGGTGRNEQFF. CDR3 in DNA: TGCGCCAGCAGTGGTGGCGGGACAGGGAGGAATGAGCAGTTCTTC.

The chain has TRBV19 and TRBJ1-2; D gene ambiguous. CDR1 LNHDA and CDR2 SQIVND come from the germline V gene (reference sequence). The CDR3 totals 12 residues. V lost 4 bases, J lost 11 bases, and 14 bases lay in between. The CDR3 region has the DNA TGTGCCAGTAGTACGGGAGCCCTTGGGTACACCTTC. Translation gives CASSTGALGYTF. Together with reference TRBV19 and TRBJ1-2, the CDR3 gives the full variable domain: DGGITQSPKYLFRKEGQNVTLSCEQNLNHDAMYWYRQDPGQGLRLIYYSQIVNDFQKGDIAEGYSVSREKKESFPLTVTSAQKNPTAFYLCASSTGALGYTFGSGTRLTVV.

This clone was observed a single time. This chain links TRBV14 with TRBJ2-3; 9 positions match TRBD2. This CDR3 region has 17 residues. The germline V gene encodes CDR1 SGHDN and CDR2 FVKESK. Unmatched junction bases numbered 12, after V lost 5 bases and J lost 3 bases. The CDR3 region is CASSSLIAGAETDTQYF. CDR3 DNA: TGTGCCAGCAGCTCGTTAATAGCGGGAGCGGAAACAGATACGCAGTATTTT.

The V gene is TRBV4-1, the J gene TRBJ1-2; 12 bases agree with TRBD1. This CDR3 region has 17 residues. CDR1 MGHRA and CDR2 YSYEKL come from the germline V gene. V dropped 1 base and J dropped 5; count of bases not matched to a gene: 8. CDR3 DNA sequence: TGCGCCAGCAGCCAAGGGATCGGGACAGGGGGCCAGTATGGCTACACCTTC. Translating gives CASSQGIGTGGQYGYTF.

The chain carries TRBV15 and TRBJ2-1, with 9 bases matching TRBD2. The CDR3 runs to 16 residues. V trimming: 0 bases; J trimming: 4 bases; junction bases outside the gene matches: 4. In germline, CDR1 is LNHNV, CDR2 YYDKDF (reference sequence). CDR3 sequence: CATSRDGLAGYNEQFF. CDR3 DNA sequence: TGTGCCACCAGCAGAGATGGGCTAGCGGGGTACAATGAGCAGTTCTTC.

J is TRBJ1-1 and V is TRBV7-9; possibly TRBD1 for D (6 bases). The germline V gene encodes CDR1 SEHNR and CDR2 FQNEAQ (reference sequence). V was cut by 1 base and J by 11 bases, with 14 bases left in between. The CDR3 has 13 amino acids. CDR3 bases: TGTGCCAGCAGCTTAGGGTCAGGGGCCCCGGCTTTCTTT. Encoded protein: CASSLGSGAPAFF. The full variable domain, in which reference TRBV7-9 and TRBJ1-1 provide the parts outside the CDR3, is DTGVSQNPRHKITKRGQNVTFRCDPISEHNRLYWYRQTLGQGPEFLTYFQNEAQLEKSRLLSDRFSAERPKGSFSTLEIQRTEQGDSAMYLCASSLGSGAPAFFGQGTRLTVV.

The rearrangement uses TRBV7-2 and TRBJ2-3; 10 bases agree with TRBD1. The CDR3 consists of 14 residues. Germline loops: CDR1 SGHTA, CDR2 FQGNSA. V shed 5 bases, J shed 4 bases, and the junction held 3 bases outside the gene matches. CDR3 sequence: CASSMTGGPDTQYF. The CDR3 DNA is TGTGCCAGCAGCATGACAGGGGGCCCAGATACGCAGTATTTT.

A word on this clone: Additional DNA sequences in this sample encode the identical CDR3. CDR3 protein: CASSISGGNQPQHF. DNA for the CDR3: TGTGCCAGTAGTATCTCGGGGGGAAATCAGCCCCAGCATTTT. The genes are TRBV19 and TRBJ1-5; D possibly corresponds to TRBD1 (5 bases). Looked up from germline, CDR1 is LNHDA and CDR2 is SQIVND (reference sequence). This CDR3 contains 14 residues. V lost 3 bases to trimming and J lost 4 bases, with 10 bases between them.

V usage is TRBV4-1 and J usage is TRBJ2-7, with D maybe TRBD1 (6 bases). The CDR3 loop spans 15 amino acids. Germline V lookup: CDR1 MGHRA, CDR2 YSYEKL. V was pared by 4 bases and J by 3 bases, with 16 bases between. CDR3 sequence reads: CASSLHWEGGYEQYF. The CDR3 coding sequence is TGCGCCAGCAGCCTGCACTGGGAAGGGGGCTACGAGCAGTACTTC.